This T cell receptor (beta chain) was retrieved from a study of T cell responses to AZD1222 COVID-19 vaccine. Regarding the study as a whole: Following two doses of AZD1222, Spike-specific TCR breadth and depth rose. Most donors were white British, females outnumbered males, and clonal diversity was possibly underestimated. Mapped onto spike, vaccine-associated CD4 TCRs spanned it and were dominant at 160-218 and 743-854.

This CDR3 region has 15 residues. CDR1 and CDR2 from the germline V gene are LGHNA and YSLEER. The V gene lost 2 bases and the J gene lost 4 bases, with 14 bases spanning the gap. Concerning this clone: Its antigen is unidentified.

Assay used: immunoSEQ multiplex PCR; TCRdb lists only in-frame clones, some missing. Seen here are approximately 140,000 clones, around 89% observed once, and the top ten hold over 13%. The receptor was derived from an adult in good health. Sequenced here: peripheral blood, sampled on day 0 of AZD1222 vaccination. The chain links TRBV4-3 to TRBJ1-1, with D tentatively TRBD1 (6 bases). In nucleotides, the CDR3 is TGCGCCAGCAGCCAAAAGGGGGGATGGGTCACTGAAGCTTTCTTT. It encodes CASSQKGGWVTEAFF.